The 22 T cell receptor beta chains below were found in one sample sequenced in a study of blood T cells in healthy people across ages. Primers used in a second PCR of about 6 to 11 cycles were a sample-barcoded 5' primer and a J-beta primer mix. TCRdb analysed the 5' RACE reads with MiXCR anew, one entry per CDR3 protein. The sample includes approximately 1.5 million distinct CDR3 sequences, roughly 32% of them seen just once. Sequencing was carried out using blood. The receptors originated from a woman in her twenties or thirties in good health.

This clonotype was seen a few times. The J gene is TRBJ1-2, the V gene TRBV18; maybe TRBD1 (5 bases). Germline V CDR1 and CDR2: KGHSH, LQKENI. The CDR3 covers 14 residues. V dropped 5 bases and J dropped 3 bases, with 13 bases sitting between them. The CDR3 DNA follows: TGTGCCAGCTCAGGGTTCGGGACCGACTATGGCTACACCTTC. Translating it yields CASSGFGTDYGYTF.

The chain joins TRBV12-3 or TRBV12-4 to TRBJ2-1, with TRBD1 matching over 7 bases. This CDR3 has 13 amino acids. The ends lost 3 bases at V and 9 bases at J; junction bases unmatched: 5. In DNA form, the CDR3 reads TGTGCCAGCAGTTTCACCGGGACAGCTGAGCAGTTCTTC. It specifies CASSFTGTAEQFF.

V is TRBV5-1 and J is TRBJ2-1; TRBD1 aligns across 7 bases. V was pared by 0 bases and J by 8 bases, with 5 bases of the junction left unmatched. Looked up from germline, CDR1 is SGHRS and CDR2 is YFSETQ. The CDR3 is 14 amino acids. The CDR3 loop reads CASSLGQGVHEQFF. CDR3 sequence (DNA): TGCGCCAGCAGCTTGGGACAGGGAGTCCATGAGCAGTTCTTC.

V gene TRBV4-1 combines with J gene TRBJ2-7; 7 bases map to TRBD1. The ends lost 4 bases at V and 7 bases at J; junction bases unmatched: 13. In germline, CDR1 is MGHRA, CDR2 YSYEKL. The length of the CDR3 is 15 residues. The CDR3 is CASSRGSKGAEEQYF. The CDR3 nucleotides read TGCGCCAGCAGCCGAGGGTCTAAGGGGGCAGAAGAGCAGTACTTC.

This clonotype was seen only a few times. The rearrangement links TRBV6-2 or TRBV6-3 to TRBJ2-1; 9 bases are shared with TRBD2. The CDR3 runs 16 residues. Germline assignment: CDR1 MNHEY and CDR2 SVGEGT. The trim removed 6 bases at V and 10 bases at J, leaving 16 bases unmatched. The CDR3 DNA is TGTGCCAGCAGAACAACCCTAGCGGGAAATCAAAACGAGCAGTTCTTC. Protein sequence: CASRTTLAGNQNEQFF.

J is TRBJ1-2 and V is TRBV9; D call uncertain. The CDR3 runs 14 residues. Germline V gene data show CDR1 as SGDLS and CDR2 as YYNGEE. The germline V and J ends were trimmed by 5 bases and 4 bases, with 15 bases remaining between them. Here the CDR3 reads CASRNADGSYGYTF. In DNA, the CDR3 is TGTGCCAGCAGAAACGCCGACGGAAGCTATGGCTACACCTTC.

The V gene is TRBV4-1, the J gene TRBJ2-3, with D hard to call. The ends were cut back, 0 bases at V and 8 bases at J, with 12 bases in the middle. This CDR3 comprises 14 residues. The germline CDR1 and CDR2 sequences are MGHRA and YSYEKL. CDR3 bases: TGCGCCAGCAGCCAAGATCTTCTGGTCGTTACGCAGTATTTT. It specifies CASSQDLLVVTQYF.

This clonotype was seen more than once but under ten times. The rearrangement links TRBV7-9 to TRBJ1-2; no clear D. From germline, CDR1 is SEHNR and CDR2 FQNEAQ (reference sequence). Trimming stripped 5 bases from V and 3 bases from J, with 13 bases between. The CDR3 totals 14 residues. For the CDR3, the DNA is TGTGCCAGCAGCGGGCGGATTACTCACTATGGCTACACCTTC. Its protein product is CASSGRITHYGYTF.

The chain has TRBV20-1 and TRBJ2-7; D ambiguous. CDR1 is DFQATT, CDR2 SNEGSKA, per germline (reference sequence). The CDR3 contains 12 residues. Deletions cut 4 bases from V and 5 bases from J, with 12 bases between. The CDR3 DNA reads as TGCAGTGCTATGTCGGCGGACGACGAGCAGTACTTC. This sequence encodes CSAMSADDEQYF.

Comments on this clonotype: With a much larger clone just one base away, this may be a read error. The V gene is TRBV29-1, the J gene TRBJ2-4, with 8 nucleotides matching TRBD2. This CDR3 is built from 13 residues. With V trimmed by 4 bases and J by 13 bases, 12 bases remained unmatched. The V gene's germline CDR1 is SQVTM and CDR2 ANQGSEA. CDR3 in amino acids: CSVVAGGPYVQYF. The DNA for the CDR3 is TGCAGCGTTGTGGCGGGGGGCCCCTACGTGCAGTACTTC.

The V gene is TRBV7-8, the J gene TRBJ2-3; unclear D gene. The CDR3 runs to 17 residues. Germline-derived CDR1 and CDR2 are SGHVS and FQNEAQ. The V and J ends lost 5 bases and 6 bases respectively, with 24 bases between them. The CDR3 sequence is CASSDLRAGWPGDTQYF. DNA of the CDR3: TGTGCCAGCAGCGACCTCCGGGCCGGCTGGCCTGGGGATACGCAGTATTTT.

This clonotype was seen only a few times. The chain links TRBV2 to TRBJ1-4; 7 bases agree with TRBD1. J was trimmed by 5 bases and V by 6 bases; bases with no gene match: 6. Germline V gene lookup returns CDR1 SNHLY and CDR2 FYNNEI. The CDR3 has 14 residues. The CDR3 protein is CASRQQGLNEKLFF. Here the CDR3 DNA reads TGTGCCAGCAGGCAACAGGGGTTAAATGAAAAACTGTTTTTT.

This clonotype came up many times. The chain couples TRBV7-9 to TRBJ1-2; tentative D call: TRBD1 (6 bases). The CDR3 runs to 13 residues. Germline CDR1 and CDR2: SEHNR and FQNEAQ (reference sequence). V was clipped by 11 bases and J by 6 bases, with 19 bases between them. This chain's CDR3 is CAASPAGDNGYTF. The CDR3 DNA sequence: TGTGCCGCCAGCCCCGCAGGGGACAATGGCTACACCTTC.

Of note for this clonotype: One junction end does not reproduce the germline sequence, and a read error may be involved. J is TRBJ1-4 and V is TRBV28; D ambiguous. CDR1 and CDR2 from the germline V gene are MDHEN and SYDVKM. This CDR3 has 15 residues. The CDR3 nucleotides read TGTGCCAGCAGCCCCCCGGAGGCAACTAATCAAAAACTGTTTTTT. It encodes CASSPPEATNQKLFF.

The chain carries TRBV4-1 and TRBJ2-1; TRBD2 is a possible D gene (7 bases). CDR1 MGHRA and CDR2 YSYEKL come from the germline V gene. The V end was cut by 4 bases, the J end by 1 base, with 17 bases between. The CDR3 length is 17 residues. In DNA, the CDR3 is TGCGCCAGCAGCCTGAGGGGGGCTAGCGGATCCTACAATGAGCAGTTCTTC. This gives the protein CASSLRGASGSYNEQFF.

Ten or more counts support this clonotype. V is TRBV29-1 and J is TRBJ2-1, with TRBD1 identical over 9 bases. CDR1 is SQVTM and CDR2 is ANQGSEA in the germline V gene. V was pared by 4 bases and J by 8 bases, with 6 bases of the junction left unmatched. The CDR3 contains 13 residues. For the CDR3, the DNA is TGCAGCGTTGGGACAGGGGTTGGCGATGAGCAGTTCTTC. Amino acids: CSVGTGVGDEQFF.

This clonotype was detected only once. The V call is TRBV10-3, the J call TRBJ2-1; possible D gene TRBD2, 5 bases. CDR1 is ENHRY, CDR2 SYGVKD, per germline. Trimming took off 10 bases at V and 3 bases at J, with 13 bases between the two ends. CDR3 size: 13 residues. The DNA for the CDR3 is TGTGCCAGCCTAGCAGCCCGCTACAATGAGCAGTTCTTC. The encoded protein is CASLAARYNEQFF.

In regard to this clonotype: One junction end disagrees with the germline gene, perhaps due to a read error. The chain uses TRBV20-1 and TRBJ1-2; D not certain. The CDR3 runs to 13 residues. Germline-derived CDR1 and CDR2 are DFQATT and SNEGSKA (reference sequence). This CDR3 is CSAEPTEAYRYTF. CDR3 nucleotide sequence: TGCAGTGCCGAGCCGACCGAGGCCTATCGCTACACCTTC.

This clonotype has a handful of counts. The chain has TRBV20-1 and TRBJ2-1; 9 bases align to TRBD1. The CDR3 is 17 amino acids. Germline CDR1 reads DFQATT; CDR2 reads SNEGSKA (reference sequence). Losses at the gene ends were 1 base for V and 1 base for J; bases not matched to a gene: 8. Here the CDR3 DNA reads TGCAGTGCTAGAGGGACAGGGGAAGGGGTTTCCTACAATGAGCAGTTCTTC. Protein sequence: CSARGTGEGVSYNEQFF.

CDR3 in amino acids: CATSDPNGGTDEQFF. CDR3 nucleotide sequence: TGTGCCACCAGTGACCCAAACGGGGGGACCGATGAGCAGTTCTTC. The gene calls are TRBV24-1 and TRBJ2-1; 7 bases match TRBD2. The CDR3 extends over 15 amino acids. V dropped 4 bases and J dropped 8; count of bases not matched to a gene: 10. Germline V gives CDR1 KGHDR, CDR2 SFDVKD.

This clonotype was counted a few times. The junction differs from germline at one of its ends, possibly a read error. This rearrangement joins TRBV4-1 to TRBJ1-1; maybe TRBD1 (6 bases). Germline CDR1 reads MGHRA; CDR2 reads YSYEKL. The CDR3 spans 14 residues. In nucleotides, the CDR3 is TGCGCCAGTAGCCCCCAACAGGGTGACACTGAAGCTTTCTTT. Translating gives CASSPQQGDTEAFF.

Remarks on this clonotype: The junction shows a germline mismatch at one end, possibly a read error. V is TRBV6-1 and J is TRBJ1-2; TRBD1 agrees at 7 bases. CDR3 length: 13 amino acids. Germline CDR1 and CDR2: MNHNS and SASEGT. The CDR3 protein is CASREAGGYGYIF. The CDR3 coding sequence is TGTGCCAGCAGGGAAGCAGGGGGTTACGGCTACATCTTC.